The 16 T cell receptor beta chains listed next were all sequenced from one sample in a study of T-cell reconstitution after alpha-beta-depleted transplantation in children (dated by TCRdb to between 2015 and 2016). Reading the label with the study, this specimen's treatment or condition is: allogeneic hematopoietic cell transplantation with graft depleted of TCRalphabeta T cells and CD19 B cells. Library generation was performed with PCR. The sequencer listed for this sample is Illumina HiSeq 2500. TCR library preparation used molecular barcoding, with unique molecular identifiers applied to normalize quantification of the TCRbeta repertoire. The public reads were run again by TCRdb, first through fastp at Q25 and then through MiXCR, and only productive beta chains were kept. Merged by CDR3 protein, the rows form single entries marked with the most common genes and DNA. This sample has around 580,000 distinct CDR3 sequences in its table, and more than 20% of those were observed once. Roughly 14% of the sample goes to the ten largest clones.

Material: PBMCs, mostly from graft donor cells, obtained 360 days after TCRalphabeta/CD19-depleted stem cell transplant. The origin of the receptors is a boy under three years old who had a stem cell transplant for acute myeloid leukemia, so the T cells may come from the graft donor.

V gene TRBV7-9 combines with J gene TRBJ2-7; 7 nucleotides match TRBD1. The CDR3 is 13 residues long. The germline V gene encodes CDR1 SEHNR and CDR2 FQNEAQ (reference sequence). With V trimmed by 5 bases and J by 4 bases, 5 bases remained unmatched. CDR3 DNA: TGTGCCAGCAGCCGGGACAGTCAATACGAGCAGTACGTC. Amino acids: CASSRDSQYEQYV.

The chain joins TRBV27 to TRBJ2-5; no definite D call. The germline gives CDR1 MNHEY, CDR2 SMNVEV (reference sequence). V lost 2 bases and J lost 4, with 8 bases in between. This CDR3 has 13 residues. CDR3 nucleotide sequence: TGTGCCAGCAGTTTAATGTGGGGAGAGACCCAGTACTTC. As protein: CASSLMWGETQYF.

The V gene is TRBV3-1, the J gene TRBJ1-3; D gene uncertain. Germline CDR1 is LGHDT and CDR2 is YNNKEL (reference sequence). The CDR3 has 15 residues. The germline V and J ends were trimmed by 4 bases and 2 bases, with 12 bases remaining between them. DNA of the CDR3: TGTGCCAGCAGCCGGAAAATTGAGGCTGGAAACACCATATATTTT. It is translated as CASSRKIEAGNTIYF.

In its sample, this clonotype was seen a few times. The rearrangement joins TRBV6-5 to TRBJ2-5; possibly TRBD1 for D (6 bases). The CDR3 is made up of 15 amino acids. The V end lost 6 bases, the J end lost 1 base, and 15 bases lay between the germline ends. Germline V gives CDR1 MNHEY, CDR2 SVGAGI. The CDR3 reads CASSYLRGSQETQYF. DNA of the CDR3: TGTGCCAGCAGCTACCTTAGGGGGAGCCAAGAGACCCAGTACTTC.

This clonotype showed up many times. The CDR3: CASSFGSSGANVLTF. The CDR3 DNA follows: TGTGCCAGCAGTTTCGGGAGCTCTGGGGCCAACGTCCTGACTTTC. The chain links TRBV12-3 or TRBV12-4 to TRBJ2-6, with a tentative D call TRBD2 (6 bases). The CDR3 sequence is 15 residues long. Trimming took 3 bases from V and 0 from J, leaving 6 bases between them.

This clonotype came up many times. The CDR3 protein is CASRPRQAGYEQYV. The CDR3 DNA follows: TGTGCCAGCAGACCGAGGCAAGCCGGCTACGAGCAGTACGTC. This chain connects TRBV6-5 to TRBJ2-7; D remains ambiguous. V dropped 6 bases and J dropped 3 bases, with 15 bases sitting between them. Germline CDR1 and CDR2: MNHEY and SVGAGI. This CDR3 has 14 amino acids.

At least ten counts were recorded for this clonotype. The final CDR3 position lacks the conserved phenylalanine or tryptophan, pointing to a likely read error. It is unclear where the CDR3 begins or ends on the DNA, so no DNA is shown, and the CDR3 is as TCRdb lists it. The gene calls are TRBV5-5 and TRBJ2-1; TRBD1, the table's D call, was not compared with the DNA. Germline V CDR1 and CDR2: SGHKS, YYEKEE (reference sequence). The CDR3 length is 14 residues, termini included. The CDR3 region is CASSLGSGSIPFCD.

The chain couples TRBV5-1 to TRBJ1-1, with unresolved D. Germline V gene lookup returns CDR1 SGHRS and CDR2 YFSETQ. Trimming pared 4 bases from V and 4 bases from J, leaving 17 bases between. This CDR3 is 15 amino acids long. The CDR3 nucleotides are TGCGCCAGCAGCCCCTTCTACCCCAGTAGCACTGAAGCTTTCTTT. It yields the protein CASSPFYPSSTEAFF.

This clonotype was counted many times. The chain links TRBV5-1 to TRBJ1-3; no firm D call. CDR3 length equals 14 residues. Per the germline V gene, CDR1 is SGHRS and CDR2 is YFSETQ. V gave up 1 base and J gave up 4 bases, with 9 bases separating them. The CDR3 loop reads CASSLSTDGNTIYF. The CDR3 DNA sequence: TGCGCCAGCAGCTTGTCCACGGACGGAAACACCATATATTTT.

This clonotype appeared many times. CDR3 coding DNA: TGCAGTGCCAACCCGGGGACAATGAACACTGAAGCTTTCTTT. As protein: CSANPGTMNTEAFF. The V gene is TRBV20-1, the J gene TRBJ1-1; D may be TRBD1 (6 bases). CDR1 DFQATT and CDR2 SNEGSKA come from the germline V gene (reference sequence). The CDR3 sequence is 14 residues long. V shed 6 bases and J shed 0 bases, with 14 bases lying between them.

CDR3 nucleotide sequence: TGTGCCAGCAGTCCCACAGGGGGCACGCAGCCCCAGCATTTT. Translation: CASSPTGGTQPQHF. The genes are TRBV6-1 and TRBJ1-5, with 9 nucleotides matching TRBD1. The germline V gene has CDR1 MNHNS and CDR2 SASEGT. This CDR3 has 14 amino acids. V was pared by 5 bases and J by 7 bases, with 6 bases of the junction left unmatched.

This clonotype has a handful of counts. The CDR3: CSAVTGANTEAFF. The CDR3 nucleotides are TGCAGTGCCGTAACAGGGGCGAACACTGAAGCTTTCTTT. V and J are TRBV20-1 and TRBJ1-1, with 7 nucleotides matching TRBD1. J was trimmed by 1 base and V by 6 bases; bases with no gene match: 5. Germline CDR1 reads DFQATT; CDR2 reads SNEGSKA (reference sequence). The CDR3 has 13 residues.

The chain has TRBV12-3 or TRBV12-4 and TRBJ2-2; 11 nucleotides match TRBD2. The CDR3 consists of 16 residues. V shed 4 bases, J shed 7 bases, and the junction held 8 bases outside the gene matches. CDR3 loop: CASSWKLAGDGGELFF. The CDR3 region has the DNA TGTGCCAGCAGTTGGAAACTAGCGGGGGACGGCGGGGAGCTGTTTTTT.

This clonotype was seen once. This chain links TRBV19 with TRBJ2-3, with TRBD2 matching over 8 bases. The CDR3 runs 17 residues. Germline CDR1 and CDR2: LNHDA and SQIVND (reference sequence). The J segment lost 2 bases and the V segment lost 0 bases, leaving 7 bases of the junction unmatched. CDR3 sequence: CASSIEWERGTTDTQYF. The DNA for the CDR3 is TGTGCCAGTAGTATAGAGTGGGAGCGGGGGACCACAGATACGCAGTATTTT.

Only a few counts were recorded for this clonotype. CDR3 amino acids: CASSYRPGIYGYTF. The CDR3 nucleotides read TGTGCCAGCAGCTACCGACCGGGTATCTATGGCTACACCTTC. The chain links TRBV12-3 or TRBV12-4 to TRBJ1-2, with no clear D. V lost 6 bases to trimming and J lost 4 bases, with 15 bases between them. CDR3 length: 14 residues.

In its sample, this clonotype was seen a few times. V is TRBV20-1 and J is TRBJ2-7; D might be TRBD1 (5 bases). The CDR3 extends over 11 amino acids. V was pared by 6 bases and J by 4 bases, with 10 bases between. Germline V CDR1 and CDR2: DFQATT, SNEGSKA (reference sequence). This CDR3 reads CSAQTEYEQYV. The CDR3 nucleotides read TGCAGTGCACAGACAGAGTACGAGCAGTACGTC.